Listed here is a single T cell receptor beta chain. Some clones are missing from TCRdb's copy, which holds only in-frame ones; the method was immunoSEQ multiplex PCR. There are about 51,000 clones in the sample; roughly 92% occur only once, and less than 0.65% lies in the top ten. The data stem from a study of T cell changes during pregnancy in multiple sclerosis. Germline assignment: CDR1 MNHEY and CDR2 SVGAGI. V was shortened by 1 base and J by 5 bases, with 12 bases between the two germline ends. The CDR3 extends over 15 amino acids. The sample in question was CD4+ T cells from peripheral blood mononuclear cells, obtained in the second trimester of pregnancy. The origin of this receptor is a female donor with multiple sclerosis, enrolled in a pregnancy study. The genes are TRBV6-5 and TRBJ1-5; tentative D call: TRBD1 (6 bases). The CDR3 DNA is TGTGCCAGCAGTTACTTGGCAGGGGACGATCAGCCCCAGCATTTT. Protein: CASSYLAGDDQPQHF.